This T cell receptor (beta chain) derives from a study of OX40 agonist ivuxolimab in advanced cancers. Across the whole study: Antecedent anti-PD-1, anti-PD-L1 or anti-CTLA-4 therapy was permissible, with roughly 40% having received some. Study-level findings and limits: At doses 0.1 to 3.0 mg/kg, CD4+ and CD8+ clones expanded.

The method was immunoSEQ multiplex PCR; TCRdb's version includes in-frame clones alone and lacks a portion of them. Here the sample spans about 19,000 clones, about 83% being singletons. Remarks on this clone: No antigen is known for it.

There are 13 residues in the CDR3. Trimming stripped 1 base from V and 6 bases from J, with 6 bases between. Germline CDR1 and CDR2: SGHVS and FNYEAQ. People who had autoimmune disease history or systemic immunosuppression were excluded. Sampling times: baseline, cycle 4 day 1, cycle 7 day 1. The specimen comprised CD4+ or CD8+ T cells sorted from blood, sampled in a trial of the OX40 agonist ivuxolimab. The clonotype was recovered from an adult with an advanced solid tumor such as melanoma, head and neck, liver or kidney cancer. The J gene is TRBJ1-4, the V gene TRBV7-6; no definite D call. The CDR3 nucleotides are TGTGCCAGCAGCTTAGGGGCCGATGAAAAACTGTTTTTT. Translation: CASSLGADEKLFF. Full variable domain (outside the CDR3, taken from reference TRBV7-6 and TRBJ1-4): GAGVSQSPRYKVTKRGQDVALRCDPISGHVSLYWYRQALGQGPEFLTYFNYEAQQDKSGLPNDRFSAERPEGSISTLTIQRTEQRDSAMYRCASSLGADEKLFFGSGTQLSVL.